This T cell receptor (beta chain) came from a study of blood T cell repertoires in COVID-19. Study details: The samples span acute and convalescent COVID-19 from the United States, Italy and Spain.

Germline V CDR1 and CDR2: SGHTA, FQGTGA. The CDR3 consists of 18 residues. After removal of 0 bases from V and 2 bases from J, the junction contained 10 bases not matched to a gene. Authors' processing steps: Estimated nucleated cell counts came from reference gene primer amplification. Here immunoSEQ multiplex PCR was the method, and the copy in TCRdb shows in-frame clones only, minus some. V and J calls and clone size are copied from that table; D and trimming were computed from the DNA. The top ten clones hold around 1.5% of a sample with approximately 150,000 clones, about four fifths of them seen once.

The chain couples TRBV7-3 to TRBJ2-3; 8 bases map to TRBD2. The source material was peripheral blood. The sequence came from a human donor in a cohort sampled during active COVID-19. CDR3: CASSLTGTRLPYTDTQYF. The CDR3 region has the DNA TGTGCCAGCAGCTTAACCGGGACTAGATTACCGTACACAGATACGCAGTATTTT.